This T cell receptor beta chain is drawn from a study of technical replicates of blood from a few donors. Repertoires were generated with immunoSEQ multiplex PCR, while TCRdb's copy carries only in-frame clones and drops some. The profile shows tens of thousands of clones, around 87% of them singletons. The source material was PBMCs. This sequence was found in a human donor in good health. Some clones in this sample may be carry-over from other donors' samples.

The CDR3 sequence is CAHQGSDYEQYF. In DNA, the CDR3 is TGTGCCCACCAGGGGTCCGACTACGAGCAGTACTTC. V usage is TRBV6-1 and J usage is TRBJ2-7; a possible D gene is TRBD1 (6 bases). Germline CDR1 is MNHNS and CDR2 is SASEGT. V lost 11 bases to trimming and J lost 3 bases, with 14 bases between them. This CDR3 has 12 residues.